One and the same sample provided the 27 T cell receptor beta chains below, sequenced in a study of OX40 agonist ivuxolimab in advanced cancers. TCRdb's copy holds only in-frame clones and misses some; the assay was immunoSEQ multiplex PCR. In the table there are 20,000 to 30,000 clones, around four fifths of which are singletons. This material consisted of CD4+ or CD8+ T cells sorted from blood, taken in a trial of the OX40 agonist ivuxolimab. These receptor sequences come from an adult with an advanced solid tumor such as melanoma, head and neck, liver or kidney cancer.

The J gene is TRBJ2-1, the V gene TRBV29-1, with D possibly matching TRBD2 (5 bases). Germline values: CDR1 SQVTM, CDR2 ANQGSEA. CDR3 length equals 14 residues. The V end lost 0 bases, the J end lost 4 bases, and 10 bases lay between the germline ends. For the CDR3, the DNA is TGCAGCGTTGAAGACCCAGCGGCTTACAATGAGCAGTTCTTC. Its translation is CSVEDPAAYNEQFF.

The chain couples TRBV7-6 to TRBJ1-1; TRBD1 aligns across 7 bases. Germline values: CDR1 SGHVS, CDR2 FNYEAQ. V dropped 5 bases and J dropped 5; count of bases not matched to a gene: 11. The CDR3 totals 15 residues. In DNA form, the CDR3 reads TGTGCCAGCAGCCAAGGGGACAGTGGGGGGACTGAAGCTTTCTTT. It yields the protein CASSQGDSGGTEAFF.

The chain uses TRBV19 and TRBJ1-1; 7 bases align to TRBD1. Trimming at V came to 6 bases and at J to 2 bases, leaving 6 bases not matched to a gene. Germline loops: CDR1 LNHDA, CDR2 SQIVND (reference sequence). CDR3 size: 14 residues. The DNA for the CDR3 is TGTGCCAGTAGCTGGACAGGAACAAACACTGAAGCTTTCTTT. Its translation: CASSWTGTNTEAFF. Full variable domain (missing parts from reference TRBV19 and TRBJ1-1): DGGITQSPKYLFRKEGQNVTLSCEQNLNHDAMYWYRQDPGQGLRLIYYSQIVNDFQKGDIAEGYSVSREKKESFPLTVTSAQKNPTAFYLCASSWTGTNTEAFFGQGTRLTVV.

This rearrangement joins TRBV27 to TRBJ1-2, with D possibly being TRBD1 (5 bases). V was shortened by 8 bases and J by 1 base, with 11 bases between the two germline ends. Germline assignment: CDR1 MNHEY and CDR2 SMNVEV (reference sequence). CDR3 length: 13 residues. CDR3 loop: CASGPGVNYGYTF. CDR3 DNA: TGTGCCAGCGGTCCGGGGGTTAACTATGGCTACACCTTC.

J is TRBJ2-2 and V is TRBV19, with 9 bases fitting TRBD1. Trimming at V came to 9 bases and at J to 3 bases, leaving 5 bases not matched to a gene. The CDR3 length is 14 residues. Germline CDR1 reads LNHDA; CDR2 reads SQIVND (reference sequence). Here the CDR3 reads CASRRDRDTGELFF. DNA of the CDR3: TGTGCCAGCCGACGGGACAGGGACACCGGGGAGCTGTTTTTT.

V and J are TRBV4-1 and TRBJ2-1; 11 bases line up with TRBD2. In germline, CDR1 is MGHRA, CDR2 YSYEKL. V trimming: 1 base; J trimming: 9 bases; junction bases outside the gene matches: 2. The CDR3 contains 14 residues. The CDR3 DNA follows: TGCGCCAGCAGCCAAGTGACTAGCGGGGTTGAGCAGTTCTTC. Translating it yields CASSQVTSGVEQFF.

This clone was observed once. The chain combines TRBV5-4 with TRBJ1-2, with 7 positions matching TRBD1. The CDR3 has 15 amino acids. CDR1 is SGHNT and CDR2 is YYREEE in the germline V gene (reference sequence). J gave up 4 bases and V 2 bases, and 8 bases lay outside the gene matches. The CDR3 spells CASSFRQGVVYGYTF. The DNA for the CDR3 is TGTGCCAGCAGCTTCCGCCAGGGGGTAGTCTATGGCTACACCTTC.

The chain recombines TRBV15 with TRBJ2-6; D remains unclear. Germline-derived CDR1 and CDR2 are LNHNV and YYDKDF (reference sequence). The V gene lost 5 bases and the J gene lost 4 bases, with 12 bases spanning the gap. The CDR3 sequence is 15 residues long. CDR3 bases: TGTGCCACCAGCGGAACTGTAGGGGGGGCCAACGTCCTGACTTTC. Amino acids: CATSGTVGGANVLTF.

V is TRBV2 and J is TRBJ2-5; possible D gene TRBD1, 5 bases. The CDR3 runs to 13 residues. Between the trimmed V and J ends, which lost 3 bases and 2 bases, there was a span of 7 bases. Germline V CDR1 and CDR2: SNHLY, FYNNEI. This chain's CDR3 is CASSEGLQETQYF. Here the CDR3 DNA reads TGTGCCAGCAGTGAGGGGCTGCAAGAGACCCAGTACTTC.

The V and J genes are TRBV5-6 and TRBJ2-7; unclear D gene. The CDR3 has 13 amino acids. Germline V CDR1 and CDR2: SGHDT, YYEEEE. The ends were cut back, 1 base at V and 3 bases at J, with 8 bases in the middle. The CDR3 is CASSLPGLYEQYF. DNA of the CDR3: TGTGCCAGCAGCTTGCCCGGTCTCTACGAGCAGTACTTC.

The chain has TRBV7-6 and TRBJ2-1; D gene ambiguous. The V gene lost 5 bases and the J gene lost 7 bases, with 12 bases spanning the gap. This CDR3 is 13 amino acids long. The V gene's germline CDR1 is SGHVS and CDR2 FNYEAQ. The CDR3 DNA is TGTGCCAGCAGCACCCGGTCATTTAATGAGCAGTTCTTC. Translation: CASSTRSFNEQFF.

This clone ranks as medium-sized. This chain joins TRBV9 and TRBJ1-3, with 12 bases fitting TRBD1. V was pared by 3 bases and J by 2 bases, with 6 bases of the junction left unmatched. The CDR3 covers 17 residues. Looked up from germline, CDR1 is SGDLS and CDR2 is YYNGEE. This CDR3 is CASSGSGQGAPGNTIYF. CDR3 coding DNA: TGTGCCAGCAGCGGGTCGGGACAGGGGGCCCCTGGAAACACCATATATTTT.

J is TRBJ1-1 and V is TRBV11-2; TRBD1 might be the D (5 bases). CDR1 and CDR2 from the germline V gene are SGHAT and FQNNGV. Trimming shortened V by 1 base and J by 2 bases, and 14 bases separated the two germline ends. The CDR3 covers 16 residues. The CDR3 DNA follows: TGTGCCAGCAGCTTAGCTGAACAGGTGTTAAACACTGAAGCTTTCTTT. It translates to CASSLAEQVLNTEAFF.

The chain combines TRBV11-2 with TRBJ2-1, with a tentative D call TRBD2 (7 bases). Deletions cut 5 bases from V and 10 bases from J, with 12 bases between. The CDR3 runs 12 residues. Per the germline V gene, CDR1 is SGHAT and CDR2 is FQNNGV. The DNA of the CDR3 is TGTGCCAGCAGCCGCCGGGGGGCGGAGCAGTTCTTC. This sequence encodes CASSRRGAEQFF.

V gene TRBV19 combines with J gene TRBJ2-2, with D unresolved. The V end lost 7 bases, the J end lost 10 bases, and 16 bases lay between the germline ends. The CDR3 spans 13 residues. CDR1 and CDR2 from the germline V gene are LNHDA and SQIVND (reference sequence). The CDR3 DNA follows: TGTGCCAGTACCCCAACCAAAGTGGAGGAGCTGTTTTTT. Amino acid sequence: CASTPTKVEELFF.

The chain is built from TRBV4-1 and TRBJ1-4; maybe TRBD1 (6 bases). The CDR3 is 16 amino acids. CDR1 is MGHRA and CDR2 is YSYEKL in the germline V gene. The V and J ends lost 1 base and 8 bases respectively, with 17 bases between them. CDR3 protein: CASSQVFRGLGEKLFF. The CDR3 nucleotides are TGCGCCAGCAGCCAAGTATTCCGGGGGCTAGGGGAAAAACTGTTTTTT.

This clone was counted between two and nine times. The CDR3 reads CASSGGDTYTDTQYF. In DNA, the CDR3 is TGCGCCTCATCAGGGGGCGACACATACACAGATACGCAGTATTTT. The genes are TRBV5-1 and TRBJ2-3; 8 nucleotides line up with TRBD1. This CDR3 comprises 15 residues. The V and J ends lost 10 bases and 2 bases, in that order; junction bases with no gene match: 12. CDR1 and CDR2 (germline): SGHRS, YFSETQ.

This clone showed up just once. CDR3 region: CASSSSTGTSGDYEQYF. CDR3 DNA sequence: TGTGCCAGCAGCTCCTCAACCGGGACTAGCGGGGACTACGAGCAGTACTTC. The chain recombines TRBV13 with TRBJ2-7; 13 bases map to TRBD2. V shed 4 bases and J 3 bases; nucleotides not matched to a gene: 9. Germline V lookup: CDR1 PRHDT, CDR2 FYEKMQ (reference sequence). CDR3 size: 17 residues.

The V and J genes are TRBV2 and TRBJ1-2, with 9 bases matching TRBD1. Looked up from germline, CDR1 is SNHLY and CDR2 is FYNNEI. V dropped 8 bases and J dropped 3; count of bases not matched to a gene: 7. CDR3 length: 14 residues. Written as DNA, the CDR3 is TGTGCCAGCCACAGGGGGACAGGGTACTATGGCTACACCTTC. Its translation: CASHRGTGYYGYTF.

This clone was seen a handful of times. The chain is built from TRBV6-4 and TRBJ1-1; D ambiguous. The CDR3 runs 14 residues. Trimming took off 6 bases at V and 0 bases at J, with 11 bases between the two ends. Germline V gene data show CDR1 as MRHNA and CDR2 as SNTAGT. The CDR3 DNA reads as TGTGCCAGCAGAATCGGACGGTTGAACACTGAAGCTTTCTTT. Protein sequence: CASRIGRLNTEAFF.

This clone was detected once. V usage is TRBV5-6 and J usage is TRBJ1-2; no clear D gene. The V gene lost 3 bases and the J gene lost 6 bases, with 6 bases spanning the gap. This CDR3 contains 11 residues. Germline V CDR1 and CDR2: SGHDT, YYEEEE. In DNA form, the CDR3 reads TGTGCCAGCAGCTGGAGCGATGGCTACACCTTC. This translates into CASSWSDGYTF.

This rearrangement joins TRBV4-1 to TRBJ1-6; D not certain. Germline-derived CDR1 and CDR2 are MGHRA and YSYEKL. This CDR3 comprises 14 residues. V was clipped by 0 bases and J by 9 bases, with 9 bases between them. DNA of the CDR3: TGCGCCAGCAGCCAAGAAGAGTGGGGTTCACCCCTCCACTTT. Translated, it gives CASSQEEWGSPLHF.

CDR3 protein: CASSQGKGPPQHF. The DNA of the CDR3 is TGTGCCAGCAGCCAAGGGAAGGGGCCGCCCCAGCATTTT. The genes are TRBV4-2 and TRBJ1-5, with TRBD1 as a possible D gene (5 bases). Germline V lookup: CDR1 LGHNA, CDR2 YNFKEQ. The CDR3 length is 13 residues. Trimming shortened V by 1 base and J by 9 bases, and 10 bases separated the two germline ends.

This sequence joins TRBV5-1 and TRBJ1-5, with unresolved D. The germline gives CDR1 SGHRS, CDR2 YFSETQ. Trimming took 0 bases from V and 3 from J, leaving 10 bases between them. The CDR3 runs 15 residues. In DNA, the CDR3 is TGCGCCAGCAGCTTGGCTGGACTGGACAATCAGCCCCAGCATTTT. Translated: CASSLAGLDNQPQHF.

This clone was counted only a few times. V and J are TRBV19 and TRBJ1-5; 7 positions match TRBD1. The CDR3 runs 14 residues. Trimming at V came to 3 bases and at J to 4 bases, leaving 3 bases not matched to a gene. Germline V gene sequence: CDR1 LNHDA, CDR2 SQIVND (reference sequence). CDR3 residues: CASSIRDRNQPQHF. The DNA for the CDR3 is TGTGCCAGTAGTATCCGGGACAGAAATCAGCCCCAGCATTTT.

This clone has just a few counts. The rearrangement links TRBV4-1 to TRBJ2-7; TRBD2 aligns across 10 bases. The junction had 12 bases not matched to a gene; V was cut back by 1 base and J by 9 bases. Germline-derived CDR1 and CDR2 are MGHRA and YSYEKL. CDR3 length: 16 amino acids. The CDR3, as DNA: TGCGCCAGCAGCCAAGGGGCCCGGACTAGCGGAGAGGGGCAGTACTTC. This sequence encodes CASSQGARTSGEGQYF.

This sequence joins TRBV19 and TRBJ1-5; TRBD1 matches at 9 bases. V was clipped by 6 bases and J by 7 bases; unmatched bases: 13. CDR1 LNHDA and CDR2 SQIVND come from the germline V gene (reference sequence). The CDR3 covers 16 residues. The CDR3 is CASRPSTGGRGQPQHF. The CDR3 region has the DNA TGTGCCAGTAGACCCTCGACAGGGGGACGAGGGCAGCCCCAGCATTTT.